These 22 T cell receptor beta chains share one sample of origin, sequenced in a study of blood T cells in healthy people across ages. The authors ran a second PCR of about 7 to 11 cycles using a sample-barcoded 5' primer and a J-beta primer mix. TCRdb passed the 5' RACE reads through MiXCR, listing each CDR3 protein once. The data contain 600,000 to 850,000 distinct CDR3 sequences, around 25% of them singletons. A further study also used this sample, focusing on T cells of mothers and their children.

The source material was blood. The receptors stem from a boy aged 5-17 years in good health.

The chain is built from TRBV29-1 and TRBJ1-2; D ambiguous. CDR1 and CDR2 from the germline V gene are SQVTM and ANQGSEA. This CDR3 comprises 13 residues. Deletions cut 4 bases from V and 5 bases from J, with 14 bases between. The CDR3 protein is CSVVSPGEYGYTF. CDR3 sequence (DNA): TGCAGCGTTGTTTCCCCCGGGGAATATGGCTACACCTTC.

Only a few counts were recorded for this clonotype. This CDR3 reads CSAQRSDTQYF. Here the CDR3 DNA reads TGCAGCGCCCAAAGGTCAGATACGCAGTATTTT. The chain joins TRBV29-1 to TRBJ2-3; D not certain. Germline lookup yields CDR1 SQVTM and CDR2 ANQGSEA. V dropped 7 bases and J dropped 4 bases, with 9 bases sitting between them. The CDR3 extends over 11 amino acids.

The chain couples TRBV20-1 to TRBJ2-3; 9 bases match TRBD1. The trim removed 5 bases at V and 2 bases at J, leaving 5 bases unmatched. The CDR3 contains 14 residues. Germline CDR1 DFQATT, CDR2 SNEGSKA (reference sequence). The chain's CDR3 is CSASGTGLTDTQYF. The CDR3 DNA is TGCAGTGCTTCCGGGACAGGGCTCACAGATACGCAGTATTTT.

This clonotype was detected ten times or more. The J gene is TRBJ2-5, the V gene TRBV24-1; D perhaps matches TRBD2 (7 bases). The DNA end lines up better with TRBJ2-7; the J call may be wrong. Germline V gives CDR1 KGHDR, CDR2 SFDVKD. The CDR3 consists of 16 residues. The CDR3 nucleotides are TGTGCCACCAGTGATCCTGCGTTGGGGGGGCAAGACGAGCAGTACTTC. Translating it yields CATSDPALGGQDEQYF.

This clonotype was counted only a few times. The genes are TRBV7-2 and TRBJ2-5; D is uncertain. Germline V gene data show CDR1 as SGHTA and CDR2 as FQGNSA. The CDR3 has 12 residues. V lost 5 bases to trimming and J lost 5 bases, with 9 bases between them. In nucleotides, the CDR3 is TGTGCCAGCAGCGCGACCCTGGAGACCCAGTACTTC. This gives the protein CASSATLETQYF.

This clonotype was seen more than once but under ten times. V usage is TRBV5-6 and J usage is TRBJ2-4, with D unclear. This CDR3 has 16 residues. Trimming left V 1 base short and J 0 bases short, with 11 bases between. Germline CDR1 and CDR2: SGHDT and YYEEEE. CDR3 sequence (DNA): TGTGCCAGCAGCTTGTCCCATCCCCTAGCCAAAAACATTCAGTACTTC. Amino acids: CASSLSHPLAKNIQYF.

The gene calls are TRBV28 and TRBJ2-1, with D tentatively TRBD1 (5 bases). The CDR3 is 15 residues long. V was trimmed by 2 bases and J by 8 bases, leaving 16 bases between them. Germline CDR1 MDHEN, CDR2 SYDVKM. The CDR3 nucleotides read TGTGCCAGCAGTTTACAAAACACCAGGGTGGATGAGCAGTTCTTC. Translating it yields CASSLQNTRVDEQFF.

This chain's CDR3 is CASSLIGATEAFF. The CDR3 bases are TGTGCCAGCAGTTTAATAGGAGCCACTGAAGCTTTCTTT. V and J are TRBV27 and TRBJ1-1; no clear D gene. V dropped 2 bases and J dropped 4 bases, with 8 bases sitting between them. Germline loops: CDR1 MNHEY, CDR2 SMNVEV (reference sequence). This CDR3 is built from 13 residues.

The chain uses TRBV29-1 and TRBJ1-4; no reliable D call. CDR3 length equals 13 residues. Germline V gene lookup returns CDR1 SQVTM and CDR2 ANQGSEA. The ends were cut back, 0 bases at V and 5 bases at J, with 7 bases in the middle. The CDR3 DNA sequence: TGCAGCGTTGAAGATGGAGACAATGAAAAACTGTTTTTT. Amino acid sequence: CSVEDGDNEKLFF.

The DNA of the CDR3 is TGTGCCAGCAGTCTGTCAGGGGGCGGCTACACCTTC. Translation: CASSLSGGGYTF. V and J are TRBV28 and TRBJ1-2; 8 nucleotides match TRBD1. The CDR3 loop spans 12 amino acids. V lost 5 bases and J lost 8; bases outside the gene matches: 4. CDR1 is MDHEN, CDR2 SYDVKM, per germline.

By proportion, this clonotype is medium-sized (0.01 to 0.1%). The V and J genes are TRBV28 and TRBJ1-1; no clear D. Per germline, CDR1 MDHEN and CDR2 SYDVKM. V shed 6 bases and J shed 0 bases, with 11 bases lying between them. The CDR3 is made up of 14 amino acids. The CDR3 DNA is TGTGCCAGCAGGACGGGAGGCGTGAACACTGAAGCTTTCTTT. Translation: CASRTGGVNTEAFF.

This clonotype was seen only a few times. The chain's CDR3 is CASRTTRGGYTF. CDR3 in DNA: TGTGCCAGCAGAACCACGAGGGGTGGCTACACCTTC. The rearrangement uses TRBV28 and TRBJ1-2; D might be TRBD1 (5 bases). CDR1 and CDR2 from the germline V gene are MDHEN and SYDVKM. The V gene lost 6 bases and the J gene lost 7 bases, with 12 bases spanning the gap. This CDR3 is 12 amino acids long.

The rearrangement uses TRBV7-9 and TRBJ1-1; 8 bases are a match to TRBD1. Germline loops: CDR1 SEHNR, CDR2 FQNEAQ (reference sequence). V shed 3 bases and J 3 bases; nucleotides not matched to a gene: 6. There are 15 residues in the CDR3. The DNA for the CDR3 is TGTGCCAGCAGCTTGAACAGGGGGGAGGACACTGAAGCTTTCTTT. Protein sequence: CASSLNRGEDTEAFF. The whole variable domain, remainder taken from reference TRBV7-9 and TRBJ1-1, is DTGVSQNPRHKITKRGQNVTFRCDPISEHNRLYWYRQTLGQGPEFLTYFQNEAQLEKSRLLSDRFSAERPKGSFSTLEIQRTEQGDSAMYLCASSLNRGEDTEAFFGQGTRLTVV.

This clonotype has just a few counts. V is TRBV21-1 and J is TRBJ2-3; the D segment call TRBD2 is taken from the table without a DNA check. TRBV21-1 is designated a pseudogene. This CDR3 is 18 amino acids long. CDR3 protein: CASSKTELAGVITDTQYF. CDR3 DNA: TGTGCCAGCAGCAAAACCGAACTAGCGGGGGTTATCACAGATACGCAGTATTTT.

Turning to this clonotype: Mismatch with germline at one junction end may stem from a read error. The chain joins TRBV27 to TRBJ2-7, with TRBD2 identical over 13 bases. The germline V gene encodes CDR1 MNHEY and CDR2 SMNVEV (reference sequence). The CDR3 runs to 17 residues. The chain's CDR3 is CASSLSGLAGDSYGQYF. DNA of the CDR3: TGTGCCAGCAGTTTATCCGGACTAGCGGGAGACTCCTACGGGCAGTACTTC.

The gene calls are TRBV9 and TRBJ2-7; perhaps TRBD1 as D (6 bases). V lost 3 bases to trimming and J lost 2 bases, with 12 bases between them. Looked up from germline, CDR1 is SGDLS and CDR2 is YYNGEE. The CDR3 consists of 14 residues. The CDR3 sequence is CASSEHRVTYEQYF. Here the CDR3 DNA reads TGTGCCAGCAGCGAGCACAGGGTTACCTACGAGCAGTACTTC.

The chain has TRBV25-1 and TRBJ1-6; the D is unclear. Trimming pared 2 bases from V and 14 bases from J, leaving 10 bases between. The V gene's germline CDR1 is MGHDK and CDR2 SYGVNS. The length of the CDR3 is 12 residues. CDR3 nucleotides: TGTGCCAGCAGTGAACGTGGAGTGACCCTCCACTTT. It yields the protein CASSERGVTLHF.

The V call is TRBV5-1, the J call TRBJ2-1; no firm D call. Germline V gene data show CDR1 as SGHRS and CDR2 as YFSETQ. V was shortened by 3 bases and J by 8 bases, with 12 bases between the two germline ends. The CDR3 has 13 amino acids. The CDR3 protein is CASSWNSAHEQFF. CDR3 nucleotide sequence: TGCGCCAGCAGCTGGAACTCGGCCCATGAGCAGTTCTTC.

J is TRBJ2-7 and V is TRBV7-2, with 14 bases that match TRBD2. CDR1 SGHTA and CDR2 FQGNSA come from the germline V gene. The CDR3 is 15 amino acids. With 0 bases clipped from V and 8 bases from J, the junction kept 3 bases outside the gene matches. This CDR3 is CASSLAGTSGSKQYF. The CDR3 nucleotides are TGTGCCAGCAGCTTAGCCGGGACTAGCGGGAGTAAGCAGTACTTC.

This clonotype occurred once. This chain connects TRBV7-2 to TRBJ2-7; D gene unclear. The CDR3 contains 13 residues. Trimming shortened V by 7 bases and J by 2 bases, and 12 bases separated the two germline ends. The germline V gene has CDR1 SGHTA and CDR2 FQGNSA. The CDR3 loop is CASTSPATYEQYF. The CDR3 DNA reads TGTGCCAGCACGAGTCCGGCTACCTACGAGCAGTACTTC.

The V gene is TRBV29-1, the J gene TRBJ1-2; D is ambiguous. CDR1 is SQVTM, CDR2 ANQGSEA, per germline. This CDR3 is 13 amino acids long. The V and J ends lost 2 bases and 3 bases respectively, with 10 bases between them. CDR3 protein: CSVEWRRDYGYTF. CDR3 in DNA: TGCAGCGTTGAATGGAGGAGGGACTATGGCTACACCTTC.

This clonotype was found a few times. This chain joins TRBV29-1 and TRBJ2-6; D call uncertain. CDR1 and CDR2 (germline): SQVTM, ANQGSEA. The CDR3 contains 14 residues. The V and J ends lost 3 bases and 4 bases respectively, with 10 bases between them. CDR3 bases: TGCAGCGTTGAGAACCGGACCGGGGCCAACGTCCTGACTTTC. This translates into CSVENRTGANVLTF.